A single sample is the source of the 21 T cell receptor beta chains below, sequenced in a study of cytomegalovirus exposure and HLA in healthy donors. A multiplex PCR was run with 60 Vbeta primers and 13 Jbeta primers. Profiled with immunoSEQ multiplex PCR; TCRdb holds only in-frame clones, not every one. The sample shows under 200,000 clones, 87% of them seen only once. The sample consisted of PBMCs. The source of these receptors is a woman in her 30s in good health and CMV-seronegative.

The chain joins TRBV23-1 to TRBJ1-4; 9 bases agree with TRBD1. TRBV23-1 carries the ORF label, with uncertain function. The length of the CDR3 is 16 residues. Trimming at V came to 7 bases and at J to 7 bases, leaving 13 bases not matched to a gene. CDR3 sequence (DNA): TGCGCCAGCATGACATGGGTGGGACAGGGTAGTGAAAAACTGTTTTTT. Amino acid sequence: CASMTWVGQGSEKLFF.

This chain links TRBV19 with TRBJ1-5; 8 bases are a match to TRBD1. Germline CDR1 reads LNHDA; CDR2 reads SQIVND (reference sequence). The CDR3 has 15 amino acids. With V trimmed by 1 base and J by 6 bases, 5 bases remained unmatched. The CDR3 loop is CASSIGQGRAQPQHF. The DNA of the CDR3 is TGTGCCAGTAGTATAGGACAGGGGAGGGCTCAGCCCCAGCATTTT.

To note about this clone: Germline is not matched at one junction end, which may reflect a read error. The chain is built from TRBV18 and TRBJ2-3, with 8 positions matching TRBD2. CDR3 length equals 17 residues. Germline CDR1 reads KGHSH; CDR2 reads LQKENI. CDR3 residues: CASSPLAGPAGSDTQYF. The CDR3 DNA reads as TGTGCCAGCTCACCACTAGCGGGGCCTGCAGGATCAGACACGCAGTATTTT.

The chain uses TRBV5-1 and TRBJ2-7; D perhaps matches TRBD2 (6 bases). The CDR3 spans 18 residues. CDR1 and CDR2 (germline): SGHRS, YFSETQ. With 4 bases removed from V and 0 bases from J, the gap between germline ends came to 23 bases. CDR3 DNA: TGCGCCAGCAGCCCGGCGGGGACCACGGGGTCTCTCTCCTACGAGCAGTACTTC. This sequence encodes CASSPAGTTGSLSYEQYF.

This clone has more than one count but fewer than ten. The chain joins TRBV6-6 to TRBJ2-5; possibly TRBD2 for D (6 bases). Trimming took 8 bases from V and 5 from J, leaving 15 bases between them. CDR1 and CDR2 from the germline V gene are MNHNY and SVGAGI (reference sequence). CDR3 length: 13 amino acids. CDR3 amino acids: CASGTGVVETQYF. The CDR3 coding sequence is TGTGCCAGCGGAACGGGAGTCGTGGAGACCCAGTACTTC.

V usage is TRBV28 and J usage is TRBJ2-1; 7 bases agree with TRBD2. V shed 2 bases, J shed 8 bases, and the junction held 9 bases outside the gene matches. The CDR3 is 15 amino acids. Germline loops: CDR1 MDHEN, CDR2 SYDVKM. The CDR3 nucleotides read TGTGCCAGCAGTTTACTGCTAGCGGCGAGGGATGAGCAGTTCTTC. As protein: CASSLLLAARDEQFF.

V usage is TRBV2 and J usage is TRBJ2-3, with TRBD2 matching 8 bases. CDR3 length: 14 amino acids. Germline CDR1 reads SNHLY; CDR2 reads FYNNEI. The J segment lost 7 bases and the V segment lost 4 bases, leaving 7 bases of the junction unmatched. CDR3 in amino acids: CASSVGGGPHTQYF. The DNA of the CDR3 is TGTGCCAGCAGTGTGGGCGGGGGGCCTCATACGCAGTATTTT.

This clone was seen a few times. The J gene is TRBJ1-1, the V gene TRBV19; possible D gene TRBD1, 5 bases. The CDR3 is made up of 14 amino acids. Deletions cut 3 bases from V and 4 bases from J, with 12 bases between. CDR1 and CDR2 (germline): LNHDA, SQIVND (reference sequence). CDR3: CASSIGRGSTEAFF. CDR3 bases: TGTGCCAGTAGTATCGGAAGGGGATCCACTGAAGCTTTCTTT.

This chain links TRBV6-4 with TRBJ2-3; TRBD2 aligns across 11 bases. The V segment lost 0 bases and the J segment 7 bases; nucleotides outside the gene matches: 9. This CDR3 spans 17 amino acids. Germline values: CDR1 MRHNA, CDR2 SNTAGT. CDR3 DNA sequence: TGTGCCAGCAGTGACTCCCCACTAGCGGGGGTCCCCCATACGCAGTATTTT. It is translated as CASSDSPLAGVPHTQYF.

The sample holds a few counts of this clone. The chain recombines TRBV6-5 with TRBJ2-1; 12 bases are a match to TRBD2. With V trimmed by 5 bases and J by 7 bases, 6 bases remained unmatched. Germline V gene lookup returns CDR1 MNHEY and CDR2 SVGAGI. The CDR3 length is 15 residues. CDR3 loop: CASSPTSGSGNEQFF. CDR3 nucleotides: TGTGCCAGCAGTCCGACTAGCGGGAGTGGGAATGAGCAGTTCTTC.

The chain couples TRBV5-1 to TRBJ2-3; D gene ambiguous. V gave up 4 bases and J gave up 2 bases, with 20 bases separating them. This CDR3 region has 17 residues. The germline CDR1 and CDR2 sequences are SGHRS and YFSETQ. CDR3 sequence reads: CASSPPEAAFTTDTQYF. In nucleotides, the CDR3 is TGCGCCAGCAGCCCGCCCGAGGCGGCTTTCACCACAGATACGCAGTATTTT.

For the CDR3, the DNA is TGTGCCAGCAGCCCTTCCGGGACAGGCAATCAGCCCCAGCATTTT. Amino acid sequence: CASSPSGTGNQPQHF. The J gene is TRBJ1-5, the V gene TRBV7-9, with 7 bases lining up with TRBD1. The length of the CDR3 is 15 residues. Trimming removed 5 bases from V and 2 bases from J; junction bases left unmatched: 6. Germline CDR1 reads SEHNR; CDR2 reads FQNEAQ (reference sequence).

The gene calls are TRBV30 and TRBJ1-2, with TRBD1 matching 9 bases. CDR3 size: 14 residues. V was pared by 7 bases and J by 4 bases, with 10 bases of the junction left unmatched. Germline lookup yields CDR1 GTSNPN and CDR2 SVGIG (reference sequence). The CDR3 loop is CAFHRDRAFYGYTF. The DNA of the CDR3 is TGTGCCTTCCATCGGGACAGGGCTTTCTATGGCTACACCTTC.

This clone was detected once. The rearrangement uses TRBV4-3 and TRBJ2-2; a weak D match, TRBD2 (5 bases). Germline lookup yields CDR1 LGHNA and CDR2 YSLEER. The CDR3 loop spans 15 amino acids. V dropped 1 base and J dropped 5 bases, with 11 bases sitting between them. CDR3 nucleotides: TGCGCCAGCAGCCAAGGACACGGGGAGACCGGGGAGCTGTTTTTT. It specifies CASSQGHGETGELFF.

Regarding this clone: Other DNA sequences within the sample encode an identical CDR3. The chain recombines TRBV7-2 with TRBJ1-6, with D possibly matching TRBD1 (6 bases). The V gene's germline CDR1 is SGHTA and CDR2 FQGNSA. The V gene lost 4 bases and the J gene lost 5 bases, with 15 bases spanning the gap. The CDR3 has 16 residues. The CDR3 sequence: CASSSTRGNDNSPLHF. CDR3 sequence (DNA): TGTGCCAGCAGCTCGACCAGGGGCAACGATAATTCACCCCTCCACTTT.

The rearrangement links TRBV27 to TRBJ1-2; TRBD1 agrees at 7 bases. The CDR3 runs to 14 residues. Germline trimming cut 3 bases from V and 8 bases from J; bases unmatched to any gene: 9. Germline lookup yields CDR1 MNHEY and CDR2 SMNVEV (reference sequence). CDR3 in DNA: TGTGCCAGCAGTTTGGGTCAGGGGGTAGGCGGCTACACCTTC. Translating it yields CASSLGQGVGGYTF.

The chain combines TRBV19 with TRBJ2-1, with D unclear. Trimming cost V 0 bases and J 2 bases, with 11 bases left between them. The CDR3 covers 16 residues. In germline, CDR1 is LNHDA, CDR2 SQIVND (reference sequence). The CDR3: CASSIENSTPYNEQFF. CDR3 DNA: TGTGCCAGTAGTATAGAGAATAGCACCCCCTACAATGAGCAGTTCTTC.

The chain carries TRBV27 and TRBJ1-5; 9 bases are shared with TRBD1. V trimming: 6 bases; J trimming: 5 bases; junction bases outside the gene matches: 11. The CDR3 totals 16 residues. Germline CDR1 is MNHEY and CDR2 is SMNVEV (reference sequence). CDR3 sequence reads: CASRARDRVKDQPQHF. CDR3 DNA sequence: TGTGCCAGCAGAGCTCGGGACAGGGTAAAGGATCAGCCCCAGCATTTT.

CDR3 nucleotides: TGCGCCAGCAGTGAAGCCCCGGGGAGGCCCCAGCATTTT. It yields the protein CASSEAPGRPQHF. The chain uses TRBV10-1 and TRBJ1-5; D unresolved. Per the germline V gene, CDR1 is WNHNN and CDR2 is SYGVQD (reference sequence). V lost 3 bases, J lost 9 bases, and 12 bases lay in between. This CDR3 has 13 residues.

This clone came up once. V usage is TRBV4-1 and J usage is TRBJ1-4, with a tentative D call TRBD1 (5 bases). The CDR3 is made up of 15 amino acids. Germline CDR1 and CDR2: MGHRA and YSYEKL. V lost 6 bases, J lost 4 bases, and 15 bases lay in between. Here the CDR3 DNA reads TGCGCCAGCAGGGCTTTTGGGGGGGGTAATGAAAAACTGTTTTTT. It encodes CASRAFGGGNEKLFF.

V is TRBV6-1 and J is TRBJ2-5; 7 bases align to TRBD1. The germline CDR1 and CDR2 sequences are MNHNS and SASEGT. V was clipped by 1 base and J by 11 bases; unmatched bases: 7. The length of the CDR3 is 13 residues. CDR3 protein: CASSEGTGLQQYF. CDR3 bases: TGTGCCAGCAGTGAAGGGACAGGTCTTCAGCAGTACTTC.